This T cell receptor beta chain was captured in a study of CD8 T cells in Susac syndrome. Study-wide points: The study identified around fifteen and five Susac-specific public clones in total CD8+ and CD8+ TEMRA repertoires.

Reverse transcription of about 0.5 to 1 ug RNA used random hexamers. MiXCR, applied by TCRdb to the immunoSEQ multiplex PCR reads, yields one record per CDR3 protein. The repertoire includes about 130,000 distinct CDR3 sequences, just under 95% of them detected once, and around 0.2% sits in the top ten. About this clonotype itself: Its antigen is undetermined.

Germline CDR1 reads SGHRS; CDR2 reads YFSETQ. With 3 bases removed from V and 4 bases from J, the gap between germline ends came to 19 bases. The CDR3 is made up of 16 amino acids. Sample: CD8+ T cells from PBMCs. This sequence originates from a human donor with Susac syndrome. The rearrangement links TRBV5-1 to TRBJ1-1; tentatively, D is TRBD1 (5 bases). The CDR3 region has the DNA TGCGCCAGCAGCTCGGCACAGGCTCCCCTGAGCACTGAAGCTTTCTTT. It is translated as CASSSAQAPLSTEAFF.